A selection of T cell receptor beta chains follows, all from one sample in a study of cytomegalovirus exposure and HLA in healthy donors. Some clones are missing from TCRdb's copy, which holds only in-frame ones; the method was immunoSEQ multiplex PCR. The profile shows approximately 54,000 clones, more than 70% of them singletons. Sequencing was done on a sample of PBMCs. The receptors shown here come from a woman under 30 in good health and CMV-seronegative. The CDR3 runs from the conserved cysteine through the conserved F or W. Each record gives: J gene, V gene, clone size, D gene, CDR3 protein, CDR3 DNA. A D gene is named only where the DNA matches it firmly. Part of the rows lack a size; the others show once, few, many or a class for expanded clones.

TRBJ2-4 TRBV2 NA NA CASSEGPRGIQYF TGTGCCAGCAGTGAAGGACCAAGGGGCATTCAGTACTTC
TRBJ2-1 TRBV28 few TRBD2 CASSPRSSSGRPNEQFF TGTGCCAGCAGTCCCAGAAGCTCTAGCGGGAGGCCCAATGAGCAGTTCTTC
TRBJ2-1 TRBV15 NA NA CATSAAYNEQFF TGTGCCACCTCGGCGGCCTACAATGAGCAGTTCTTC
TRBJ2-1 TRBV19 NA TRBD2 CASSVTSGSFGEQFF TGTGCCAGTAGTGTTACTAGCGGGAGCTTCGGAGAGCAGTTCTTC
TRBJ2-2 TRBV9 NA TRBD1 CASSVAGTGYTGELFF TGTGCCAGCAGCGTAGCCGGGACAGGGTACACCGGGGAGCTGTTTTTT
TRBJ1-1 TRBV27 NA TRBD1 CAVRQGNTEAFF TGTGCCGTAAGACAGGGCAACACTGAAGCTTTCTTT
TRBJ2-1 TRBV9 NA TRBD1 CASSVLQGNSNEQFF TGTGCCAGCAGCGTTCTACAGGGGAATTCCAATGAGCAGTTCTTC
TRBJ1-1 TRBV27 NA TRBD1 CASSTLKTGEVTEAFF TGTGCCAGCAGTACTCTAAAAACAGGGGAGGTCACTGAAGCTTTCTTT
TRBJ2-3 TRBV6-5 NA TRBD2 CASSLTSGGVLTQYF TGTGCCAGCAGTCTGACTAGCGGGGGAGTACTTACGCAGTATTTT
TRBJ2-3 TRBV11-3 once NA CASSRPGSTDTQYF TGTGCCAGCAGCCGTCCCGGGAGCACAGATACGCAGTATTTT
TRBJ1-1 TRBV6-1 NA NA CASSEDGGGLGTEAFF TGTGCCAGCAGTGAAGATGGGGGGGGGCTAGGCACTGAAGCTTTCTTT
TRBJ2-4 TRBV5-1 NA TRBD1 CASSLAGGRNSQYF TGCGCCAGCAGCTTGGCAGGGGGAAGAAACAGTCAGTACTTC
TRBJ2-7 TRBV14 once NA CASSQEWGLRAYEQYF TGTGCCAGCAGCCAAGAGTGGGGACTCCGGGCCTACGAGCAGTACTTC
TRBJ1-1 TRBV28 once NA CASSFGGTEAFF TGTGCCAGCAGTTTCGGGGGCACTGAAGCTTTCTTT
TRBJ1-4 TRBV30 NA NA CAWRSWGRDEKLFF TGTGCCTGGAGATCGTGGGGGCGAGATGAAAAACTGTTTTTT
TRBJ2-5 TRBV7-9 NA TRBD2 CASSLVGSGRFLKETQYF TGTGCCAGCAGCTTAGTAGGTAGCGGGAGGTTCCTTAAAGAGACCCAGTACTTC
TRBJ1-1 TRBV19 NA NA CASTPGTYEAFF TGTGCCAGTACACCGGGAACCTATGAAGCTTTCTTT
TRBJ2-1 TRBV18 NA TRBD2 CASSPPMDFPGGEQFF TGTGCCAGCTCACCACCGATGGATTTCCCGGGGGGTGAGCAGTTCTTC
TRBJ2-7 TRBV7-6 NA NA CASSLAGDWSYEQYF TGTGCCAGCAGCTTAGCGGGAGATTGGTCCTACGAGCAGTACTTC
TRBJ1-6 TRBV4-1 NA NA CASRHVTNNSPLHF TGCGCCAGCAGACACGTTACGAATAATTCACCCCTCCACTTT
TRBJ1-2 TRBV28 NA NA CASNSGTNYGYTF TGTGCCAGCAATAGCGGCACAAACTATGGCTACACCTTC
TRBJ2-3 TRBV6-4 few TRBD2 CASSEISGSAADTQYF TGTGCCAGCAGTGAGATAAGCGGGAGCGCCGCAGATACGCAGTATTTT
TRBJ2-1 TRBV9 few TRBD1 CASSSPGTGEFF TGTGCCAGCAGCTCCCCCGGGACAGGGGAGTTCTTC
TRBJ2-3 TRBV14 NA TRBD1 CASSQPGQLYTDTQYF TGTGCCAGCAGCCAACCGGGACAGCTATACACAGATACGCAGTATTTT
TRBJ1-5 TRBV6-5 NA TRBD1 CASSRTGGGSQPQHF TGTGCCAGCAGTCGCACAGGGGGCGGTAGCCAGCCCCAGCATTTT
TRBJ1-1 TRBV9 NA TRBD1 CASSPSWGDRGQGTEAFF TGTGCCAGCAGCCCGTCATGGGGGGACAGGGGGCAGGGCACTGAAGCTTTCTTT
TRBJ2-3 TRBV5-1 NA TRBD2 CASSLGRLAGEATQYF TGCGCCAGCAGCCTCGGAAGACTAGCGGGAGAAGCTACGCAGTATTTT
TRBJ2-5 TRBV4-1 NA TRBD2 CASSLLRTSALQETQYF TGCGCCAGCAGCCTTTTAAGGACTAGCGCGCTCCAAGAGACCCAGTACTTC
TRBJ1-4 TRBV19 NA TRBD1 CATGQGREKLFF TGTGCCACCGGACAGGGAAGGGAAAAACTGTTTTTT
TRBJ1-1 TRBV9 NA NA CASSVEGMNTEAFF TGTGCCAGCAGCGTAGAGGGGATGAACACTGAAGCTTTCTTT
TRBJ1-3 TRBV15 NA NA CATSRGGPLSGNTIYF TGTGCCACCAGCAGAGGAGGTCCTTTATCTGGAAACACCATATATTTT
TRBJ2-2 TRBV28 NA TRBD2 CATLLAGVAGELFF TGTGCCACCTTACTAGCGGGAGTAGCCGGGGAGCTGTTTTTT
TRBJ1-2 TRBV2 NA NA CASSGPLLPGAIYGYTF TGTGCCAGCAGTGGCCCTCTTCTTCCGGGAGCCATCTATGGCTACACCTTC
TRBJ1-2 TRBV11-2 NA NA CASSLDANPRGMGGYTF TGTGCCAGCAGCTTAGACGCTAACCCCAGGGGAATGGGTGGCTACACCTTC
TRBJ1-1 TRBV11-2 NA NA CASSPLGPSVTEAFF TGTGCCAGCAGCCCCCTGGGGCCGAGCGTCACTGAAGCTTTCTTT
TRBJ1-2 TRBV28 NA TRBD1 CASSSGQGGLSGYTF TGTGCCAGCAGTTCCGGACAGGGAGGGCTAAGTGGCTACACCTTC
TRBJ1-2 TRBV28 NA NA CASDQLNYGYTF TGTGCCAGCGATCAACTGAACTATGGCTACACCTTC
TRBJ2-1 TRBV19 few TRBD2 CASSMGTSGYNEQFF TGTGCCAGTAGTATGGGGACTAGCGGCTACAATGAGCAGTTCTTC
TRBJ2-7 TRBV27 NA TRBD2 CASSLFGTSGGQYF TGTGCCAGCAGTTTATTTGGGACTAGCGGGGGGCAGTACTTC
TRBJ2-1 TRBV11-2 NA TRBD2 CASSERLAGVGYNEQFF TGTGCCAGCAGCGAACGACTAGCGGGAGTGGGTTACAATGAGCAGTTCTTC
TRBJ2-7 TRBV19 NA NA CASSSGLSSLEQYF TGTGCCAGTAGTTCAGGCCTCAGTAGTCTCGAGCAGTACTTC
TRBJ2-2 TRBV12-2 once NA CASRFGRAGGTGELFF TGTGCAAGTCGCTTTGGCCGGGCAGGGGGAACCGGGGAGCTGTTTTTT
TRBJ2-1 TRBV6-5 NA NA CASRQGLGEQFF TGTGCCAGCAGGCAAGGACTCGGAGAGCAGTTCTTC
TRBJ2-5 TRBV19 NA NA CASMDLGETQYF TGTGCCAGTATGGATCTAGGAGAGACCCAGTACTTC
TRBJ2-1 TRBV27 NA TRBD2 CASSLASGAYNEQFF TGTGCCAGCAGTTTAGCTAGCGGGGCCTACAATGAGCAGTTCTTC
TRBJ1-1 TRBV7-9 NA TRBD1 CASSSGTGANTEAFF TGTGCCAGCAGTTCCGGGACAGGAGCGAACACTGAAGCTTTCTTT